The next 8 T cell receptor beta chains were all read from a single sample in a study of blood T cells in healthy people across ages. With a J-beta primer mix and a sample-barcoded 5' primer, a second PCR ran 7 to 11 cycles. TCRdb redid the calling of the 5' RACE reads with MiXCR, one entry per CDR3 protein. This table holds some 760,000 distinct CDR3 sequences, 25% found once. The same specimen was also included in a second study, on T cells of mothers and their children.

Sequenced material: blood. All receptors come from a boy between 10 and 17 years old in good health.

This clonotype was seen only a few times. The chain's CDR3 is CASSRGTTGYNEQFF. CDR3 nucleotides: TGTGCCAGCTCACGCGGGACGACCGGCTACAATGAGCAGTTCTTC. The V gene is TRBV18, the J gene TRBJ2-1, with D perhaps TRBD2 (6 bases). Germline CDR1 KGHSH, CDR2 LQKENI. The CDR3 loop spans 15 amino acids. V lost 4 bases, J lost 3 bases, and 13 bases lay in between.

This clonotype was observed a few times. The gene calls are TRBV6-2 or TRBV6-3 and TRBJ2-5, with a possible D match to TRBD2 (6 bases). TRBJ2-7 matches the DNA end more closely, so the J call is doubtful. The CDR3 is 15 amino acids. Germline lookup yields CDR1 MNHEY and CDR2 SVGEGT. The CDR3 sequence: CASSRDSPPPYEQYF. In DNA, the CDR3 is TGTGCCAGCAGCAGGGACTCGCCGCCCCCCTACGAGCAGTACTTC.

This clonotype came up a few times. This chain connects TRBV12-3 or TRBV12-4 to TRBJ2-1; 7 bases line up with TRBD2. There are 15 residues in the CDR3. V shed 6 bases, J shed 6 bases, and the junction held 11 bases outside the gene matches. The CDR3 DNA is TGTGCCAGCAGGGCACTGGGCGGGAGATCCAATGAGCAGTTCTTC. Translated: CASRALGGRSNEQFF.

A few counts support this clonotype. This chain connects TRBV20-1 to TRBJ2-1; TRBD1 agrees at 9 bases. V lost 1 base and J lost 2; bases outside the gene matches: 3. The CDR3 is 15 amino acids. CDR1 DFQATT and CDR2 SNEGSKA come from the germline V gene (reference sequence). CDR3 amino acids: CSARAGTGTYNEQFF. The CDR3 DNA reads TGCAGTGCTAGAGCGGGGACAGGGACCTACAATGAGCAGTTCTTC.

This clonotype appeared a few times. The V and J genes are TRBV4-3 and TRBJ2-1, with 7 bases aligning to TRBD1. The end of the DNA aligns better with TRBJ2-5, so the J call may be wrong. The CDR3 has 15 amino acids. Germline V gene data show CDR1 as LGHNA and CDR2 as YSLEER. The CDR3 is CASSQEDRVSETQYF. In DNA, the CDR3 is TGCGCCAGCAGCCAAGAAGACAGGGTGTCGGAGACCCAGTACTTC.

In its sample, this clonotype was seen a few times. The chain joins TRBV28 to TRBJ2-7; a possible D gene is TRBD1 (7 bases). The CDR3 length is 15 residues. The V and J ends lost 3 bases and 7 bases respectively, with 19 bases between them. CDR1 MDHEN and CDR2 SYDVKM come from the germline V gene. CDR3 bases: TGTGCCAGCAGTTTGACAGGGACTTTAGGGTGGGAGCAGTACTTC. Its protein is CASSLTGTLGWEQYF.

This clonotype occurred a few times. The chain is built from TRBV7-3 and TRBJ2-1; D possibly corresponds to TRBD1 (6 bases). In germline, CDR1 is SGHTA, CDR2 FQGTGA. Trimming shortened V by 1 base and J by 2 bases, and 9 bases separated the two germline ends. The CDR3 length is 15 residues. The CDR3 DNA reads as TGTGCCAGCAGCTTAATCGGGACAACCTACAATGAGCAGTTCTTC. It specifies CASSLIGTTYNEQFF.

In its sample, this clonotype was seen a few times. The chain has TRBV4-1 and TRBJ2-1; possibly TRBD2 for D (6 bases). V was clipped by 1 base and J by 6 bases, with 13 bases between them. Germline values: CDR1 MGHRA, CDR2 YSYEKL. The CDR3 has 15 residues. This CDR3 reads CASSQAGLQGNEQFF. The CDR3 coding sequence is TGCGCCAGCAGCCAAGCGGGACTCCAAGGCAATGAGCAGTTCTTC.